The 21 T cell receptor beta chains below come from one sample, sequenced in a study of cytomegalovirus exposure and HLA in healthy donors. PCR was performed using 60 Vbeta and 13 Jbeta primers. Produced via immunoSEQ multiplex PCR; TCRdb's table is partial and in-frame only. The profile shows under 200,000 clones, 68% of them singletons. The specimen sequenced was PBMCs. The source of these receptors is a man aged 50 or older in good health and CMV-seronegative.

There are a few counts of this clone. The chain employs TRBV6-4 and TRBJ2-3; 9 bases line up with TRBD1. With V trimmed by 3 bases and J by 3 bases, 4 bases remained unmatched. Germline loops: CDR1 MRHNA, CDR2 SNTAGT. The CDR3 spans 15 residues. CDR3 nucleotides: TGTGCCAGCAGTGATACGACAGGGGGAACAGATACGCAGTATTTT. Translated, it gives CASSDTTGGTDTQYF.

This clone appeared once. The chain combines TRBV2 with TRBJ1-5; D is perhaps TRBD1 (6 bases). V dropped 7 bases and J dropped 0 bases, with 13 bases sitting between them. CDR3 size: 15 residues. CDR1 SNHLY and CDR2 FYNNEI come from the germline V gene. The CDR3 here is CASKGTLDSNQPQHF. As DNA, the CDR3 is TGTGCCAGCAAAGGGACACTTGATAGCAATCAGCCCCAGCATTTT.

The V gene is TRBV20-1, the J gene TRBJ1-2; D is possibly TRBD1 (6 bases). Germline V CDR1 and CDR2: DFQATT, SNEGSKA (reference sequence). The CDR3 has 11 amino acids. Trimming pared 8 bases from V and 7 bases from J, leaving 14 bases between. CDR3 sequence: CSTRDTLGYTF. In nucleotides, the CDR3 is TGCAGTACCCGGGACACCCTTGGCTACACCTTC.

The rearrangement uses TRBV7-9 and TRBJ2-7; 9 nucleotides agree with TRBD2. The germline CDR1 and CDR2 sequences are SEHNR and FQNEAQ (reference sequence). Trimming removed 6 bases from V and 2 bases from J; junction bases left unmatched: 14. The CDR3 spans 17 residues. The CDR3 reads CASSHKGGGAWTYEQYF. The CDR3 DNA follows: TGTGCCAGCAGTCACAAGGGCGGGGGGGCGTGGACCTACGAGCAGTACTTC.

As to this clone: One end of the junction varies from germline; a read error may be responsible. The rearrangement links TRBV4-3 to TRBJ1-1; the D is unclear. This CDR3 comprises 12 residues. Per the germline V gene, CDR1 is LGHNA and CDR2 is YSLEER. The CDR3 reads CASSQAPGEAFF. The CDR3 DNA reads TGCGCCAGCAGCCAAGCCCCCGGGGAAGCGTTCTTT.

The table lists this clone with a few counts. The chain links TRBV27 to TRBJ2-1, with TRBD2 matching 7 bases. CDR1 is MNHEY and CDR2 is SMNVEV in the germline V gene (reference sequence). Germline trimming cut 4 bases from V and 0 bases from J; bases unmatched to any gene: 9. The CDR3 contains 17 residues. Written as DNA, the CDR3 is TGTGCCAGCAGTTGGACCCCCAGCGGGGTCTCCTACAATGAGCAGTTCTTC. Protein sequence: CASSWTPSGVSYNEQFF.

This clone has only one observation. The V gene is TRBV6-5, the J gene TRBJ1-4; D unresolved. Trimming pared 6 bases from V and 0 bases from J, leaving 14 bases between. This CDR3 has 16 residues. CDR1 and CDR2 from the germline V gene are MNHEY and SVGAGI. The CDR3, as DNA: TGTGCCAGCAGCTACGGGCCACAAACAACTAATGAAAAACTGTTTTTT. This translates into CASSYGPQTTNEKLFF.

This rearrangement joins TRBV19 to TRBJ1-5; TRBD1 aligns across 9 bases. This CDR3 comprises 13 residues. The germline V gene has CDR1 LNHDA and CDR2 SQIVND (reference sequence). The V and J ends lost 8 bases and 5 bases, in that order; junction bases with no gene match: 4. The CDR3 reads CASGTGYDQPQHF. In DNA, the CDR3 is TGTGCCAGTGGGACAGGGTACGATCAGCCCCAGCATTTT.

The chain uses TRBV5-1 and TRBJ2-7, with D tentatively TRBD1 (6 bases). The germline V and J ends were trimmed by 2 bases and 3 bases, with 9 bases remaining between them. In germline, CDR1 is SGHRS, CDR2 YFSETQ. This CDR3 spans 13 amino acids. Here the CDR3 DNA reads TGCGCCAGCAGCTTCAACAGGGACTACGAGCAGTACTTC. As protein: CASSFNRDYEQYF.

The V call is TRBV9, the J call TRBJ1-2; no reliable D call. Germline V gene lookup returns CDR1 SGDLS and CDR2 YYNGEE. This CDR3 has 16 amino acids. Trimming left V 2 bases short and J 7 bases short, with 21 bases between. The CDR3 DNA sequence: TGTGCCAGCAGCGTGGACTTGCAGGCTGCACCGGCTGGCTACACCTTC. This gives the protein CASSVDLQAAPAGYTF.

This clone appeared a few times. This chain uses TRBV5-6 with TRBJ1-5, with D perhaps matching TRBD1 (5 bases). Looked up from germline, CDR1 is SGHDT and CDR2 is YYEEEE. The CDR3 spans 15 residues. V gave up 1 base and J gave up 7 bases, with 15 bases separating them. CDR3 in DNA: TGTGCCAGCAGCTTGAGGGGAGGGGTTTGGCAGCCCCAGCATTTT. Protein sequence: CASSLRGGVWQPQHF. The whole variable domain, filled in from reference TRBV5-6 and TRBJ1-5, reads DAGVTQSPTHLIKTRGQQVTLRCSPKSGHDTVSWYQQALGQGPQFIFQYYEEEERQRGNFPDRFSGHQFPNYSSELNVNALLLGDSALYLCASSLRGGVWQPQHFGDGTRLSIL.

The J gene is TRBJ2-7, the V gene TRBV6-5; D may be TRBD1 (6 bases). Germline V lookup: CDR1 MNHEY, CDR2 SVGAGI. Trimming pared 4 bases from V and 0 bases from J, leaving 10 bases between. CDR3 size: 14 residues. The CDR3 protein is CASSLKDSSYEQYF. The CDR3 DNA sequence: TGTGCCAGCAGTTTAAAGGACAGCTCCTACGAGCAGTACTTC.

The chain links TRBV19 to TRBJ2-3, with 8 bases fitting TRBD1. This CDR3 has 19 amino acids. Germline V gives CDR1 LNHDA, CDR2 SQIVND (reference sequence). V dropped 5 bases and J dropped 4; count of bases not matched to a gene: 20. CDR3 sequence (DNA): TGTGCCAGTAGTGTCTGGGGGTCCTTTAGGACAGGGAGGCCAGATACGCAGTATTTT. It specifies CASSVWGSFRTGRPDTQYF.

This clone has just one count. This chain uses TRBV25-1 with TRBJ2-3; no clear D. V shed 5 bases and J shed 5 bases, with 8 bases lying between them. This CDR3 is built from 12 residues. The germline gives CDR1 MGHDK, CDR2 SYGVNS. This CDR3 reads CASSWRGDTQYF. CDR3 nucleotides: TGTGCCAGCAGTTGGAGAGGAGATACGCAGTATTTT.

The chain employs TRBV6-5 and TRBJ1-1; D is unclear. The CDR3 is 16 residues long. V lost 3 bases and J 0 bases, leaving 14 bases between the germline ends. Germline V CDR1 and CDR2: MNHEY, SVGAGI. The CDR3 is CASSYEAALMNTEAFF. As DNA, the CDR3 is TGTGCCAGCAGTTATGAGGCAGCTCTCATGAACACTGAAGCTTTCTTT.

The CDR3 region has the DNA TGTGCCAGCAGCCGGGTGGGGGGGGGACCCTACGAGCAGTACTTC. Its protein product is CASSRVGGGPYEQYF. V gene TRBV7-2 combines with J gene TRBJ2-7; TRBD2 matches 7 bases. The CDR3 covers 15 residues. Trimming at V came to 5 bases and at J to 2 bases, leaving 9 bases not matched to a gene. CDR1 is SGHTA, CDR2 FQGNSA, per germline.

This clone is a singleton in its sample. The J gene is TRBJ1-2, the V gene TRBV5-1, with 8 bases identical to TRBD1. CDR3 length equals 15 residues. Trimming at V came to 2 bases and at J to 0 bases, leaving 3 bases not matched to a gene. The germline V gene has CDR1 SGHRS and CDR2 YFSETQ. CDR3 bases: TGCGCCAGCAGCTTACAGACAGGGGCTAACTATGGCTACACCTTC. Translating it yields CASSLQTGANYGYTF.

The chain is built from TRBV5-1 and TRBJ2-7; 9 bases align to TRBD1. The CDR3 spans 17 residues. Trimming took 0 bases from V and 5 from J; bases not matched to a gene: 12. Germline-derived CDR1 and CDR2 are SGHRS and YFSETQ. In nucleotides, the CDR3 is TGCGCCAGCAGCTTGGGACAGGGGGTTACCGTTCTCCACGAGCAGTACTTC. Amino acids: CASSLGQGVTVLHEQYF.

A few counts support this clone. The J gene is TRBJ2-5, the V gene TRBV7-3; the match to TRBD1 covers 7 bases. The CDR3 runs 14 residues. The V gene end was trimmed by 5 bases and the J gene end by 0 bases; junction bases not matched to a gene: 3. Germline CDR1 SGHTA, CDR2 FQGTGA. CDR3 nucleotide sequence: TGTGCCAGCAGCAAGACAGGGTACCAAGAGACCCAGTACTTC. It specifies CASSKTGYQETQYF. Full variable domain (missing parts from reference TRBV7-3 and TRBJ2-5): GAGVSQTPSNKVTEKGKYVELRCDPISGHTALYWYRQSLGQGPEFLIYFQGTGAADDSGLPNDRFFAVRPEGSVSTLKIQRTERGDSAVYLCASSKTGYQETQYFGPGTRLLVL.

This clone was recorded only once. The chain has TRBV6-4 and TRBJ1-2, with 7 nucleotides matching TRBD1. From germline, CDR1 is MRHNA and CDR2 SNTAGT. The CDR3 covers 15 residues. The V segment lost 4 bases and the J segment 2 bases; nucleotides outside the gene matches: 7. For the CDR3, the DNA is TGTGCCAGCAGTGCCGACGAGACAGGGAACTATGGCTACACCTTC. Translation gives CASSADETGNYGYTF.

The chain uses TRBV7-3 and TRBJ2-5; tentatively, D is TRBD1 (6 bases). Germline V CDR1 and CDR2: SGHTA, FQGTGA. Trimming cost V 3 bases and J 1 base, with 9 bases left between them. The CDR3 consists of 14 residues. The CDR3 nucleotides read TGTGCCAGCAGCTTGGACAGCCTCCAAGAGACCCAGTACTTC. Its translation is CASSLDSLQETQYF.